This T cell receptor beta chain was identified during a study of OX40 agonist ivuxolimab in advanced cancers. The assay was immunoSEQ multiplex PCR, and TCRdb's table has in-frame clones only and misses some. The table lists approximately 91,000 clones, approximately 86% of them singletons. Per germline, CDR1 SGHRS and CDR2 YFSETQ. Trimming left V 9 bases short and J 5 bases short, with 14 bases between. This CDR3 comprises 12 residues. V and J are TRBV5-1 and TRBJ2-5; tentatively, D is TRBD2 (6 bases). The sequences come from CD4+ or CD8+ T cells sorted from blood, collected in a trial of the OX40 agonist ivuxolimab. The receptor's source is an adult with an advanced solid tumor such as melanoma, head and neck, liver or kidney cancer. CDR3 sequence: CATGDFRETQYF. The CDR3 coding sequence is TGCGCCACCGGGGACTTCAGGGAGACCCAGTACTTC.